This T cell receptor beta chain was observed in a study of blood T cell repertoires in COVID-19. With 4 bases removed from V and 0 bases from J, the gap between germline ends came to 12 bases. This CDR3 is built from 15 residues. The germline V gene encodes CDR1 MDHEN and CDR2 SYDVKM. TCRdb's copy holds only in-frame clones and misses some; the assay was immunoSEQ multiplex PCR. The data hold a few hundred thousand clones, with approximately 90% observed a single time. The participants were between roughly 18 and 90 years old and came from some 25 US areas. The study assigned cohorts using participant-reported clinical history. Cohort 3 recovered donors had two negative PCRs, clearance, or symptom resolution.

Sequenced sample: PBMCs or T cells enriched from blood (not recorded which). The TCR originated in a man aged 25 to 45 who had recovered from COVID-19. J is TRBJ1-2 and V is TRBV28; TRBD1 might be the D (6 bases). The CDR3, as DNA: TGTGCCAGCAGTTCCCCCGGGACAACTAACTATGGCTACACCTTC. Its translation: CASSSPGTTNYGYTF.